This T cell receptor beta chain was identified in a study of vaccination effects on CD4 cells after COVID-19. Study-wide context: Post-vaccine draws lagged the second dose by a median of 72 days.

Culture proceeded for approximately 10 days, and CD4+ T cells were then isolated. A positive SARS-CoV-2 PCR test fell between March and December 2020. Participants completed two doses of the BNT162b2 or mRNA-1273 vaccine. The authors replaced half the medium with IL-2 medium on days 3 and 7. Trimming left V 5 bases short and J 4 bases short, with 8 bases between. The CDR3 contains 12 residues. In its sample, this clone was seen once. Antigen: not known. Study-wide results and caveats: The post-vaccine spike-reactive clones of convalescents showed a predominance of new vaccine-induced clones.

Clones were read by immunoSEQ multiplex PCR, and TCRdb kept only the in-frame ones, dropping some. This sample has around 50,000 clones, with nearly 75% found just once. The material sequenced was CD4+ T cells from PBMCs cultured without peptide, taken after COVID-19 vaccination. The sequence was obtained from a human donor who had a prior SARS-CoV-2 infection. V and J are TRBV12-3 or TRBV12-4 and TRBJ2-5; D may be TRBD1 (5 bases). This CDR3 reads CASSQGGETQYF. As DNA, the CDR3 is TGTGCCAGCAGTCAGGGCGGAGAGACCCAGTACTTC.